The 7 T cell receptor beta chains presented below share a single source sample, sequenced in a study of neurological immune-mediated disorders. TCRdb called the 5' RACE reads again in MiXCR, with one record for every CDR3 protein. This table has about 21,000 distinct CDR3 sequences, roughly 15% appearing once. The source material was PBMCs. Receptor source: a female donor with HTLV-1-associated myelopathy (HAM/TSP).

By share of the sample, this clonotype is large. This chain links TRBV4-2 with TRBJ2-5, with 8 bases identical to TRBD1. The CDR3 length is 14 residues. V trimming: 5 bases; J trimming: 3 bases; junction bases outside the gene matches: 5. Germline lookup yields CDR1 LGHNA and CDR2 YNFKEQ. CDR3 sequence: CASSKGGQEETQYF. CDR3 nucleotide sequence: TGTGCCAGCAGCAAAGGGGGACAGGAAGAGACCCAGTACTTC.

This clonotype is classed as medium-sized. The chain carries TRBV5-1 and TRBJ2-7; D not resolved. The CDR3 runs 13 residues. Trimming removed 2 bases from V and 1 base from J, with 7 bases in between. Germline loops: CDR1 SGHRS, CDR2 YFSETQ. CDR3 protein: CASSLIGSYEQYF. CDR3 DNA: TGCGCCAGCAGCTTAATAGGGTCCTACGAGCAGTACTTC. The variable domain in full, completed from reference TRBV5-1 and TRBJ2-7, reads KAGVTQTPRYLIKTRGQQVTLSCSPISGHRSVSWYQQTPGQGLQFLFEYFSETQRNKGNFPGRFSGRQFSNSRSEMNVSTLELGDSALYLCASSLIGSYEQYFGPGTRLTVT.

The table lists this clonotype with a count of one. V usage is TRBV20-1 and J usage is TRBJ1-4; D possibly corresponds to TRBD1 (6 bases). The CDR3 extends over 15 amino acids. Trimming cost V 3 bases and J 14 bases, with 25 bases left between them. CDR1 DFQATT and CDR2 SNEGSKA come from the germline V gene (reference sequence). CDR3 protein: CSARLTGGGVGPLFF. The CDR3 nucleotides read TGCAGTGCTAGGCTAACAGGAGGGGGGGTGGGTCCGCTGTTTTTT.

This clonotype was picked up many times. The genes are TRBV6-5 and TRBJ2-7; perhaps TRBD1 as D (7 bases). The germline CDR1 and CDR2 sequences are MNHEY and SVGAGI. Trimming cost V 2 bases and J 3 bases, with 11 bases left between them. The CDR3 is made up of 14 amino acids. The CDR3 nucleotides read TGTGCCAGCAGTTACCAGCAGGGGGGCTACGAGCAGTACTTC. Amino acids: CASSYQQGGYEQYF.

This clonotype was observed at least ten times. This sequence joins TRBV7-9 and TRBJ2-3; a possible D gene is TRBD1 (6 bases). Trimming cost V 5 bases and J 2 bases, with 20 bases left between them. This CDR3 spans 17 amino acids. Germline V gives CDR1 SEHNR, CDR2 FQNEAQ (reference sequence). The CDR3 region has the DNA TGTGCCAGCAGCCCGACGGTGGGGGACATGATCACAGATACGCAGTATTTT. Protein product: CASSPTVGDMITDTQYF.

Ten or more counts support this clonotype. The CDR3 bases are TGTGCCACCGGGACCCCAGGAGAGCAGTACTTC. Residues: CATGTPGEQYF. This chain connects TRBV15 to TRBJ2-7; D possibly matches TRBD1 or TRBD2 (5 bases each). CDR1 is LNHNV, CDR2 YYDKDF, per germline (reference sequence). This CDR3 has 11 amino acids. The V gene lost 8 bases and the J gene lost 7 bases, with 12 bases spanning the gap.

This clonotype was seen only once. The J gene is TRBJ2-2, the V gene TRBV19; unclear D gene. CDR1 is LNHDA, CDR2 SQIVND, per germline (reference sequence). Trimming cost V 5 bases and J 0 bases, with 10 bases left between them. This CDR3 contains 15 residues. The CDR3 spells CASSLWGSNTGELFF. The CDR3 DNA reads TGTGCCAGTAGTCTGTGGGGATCGAACACCGGGGAGCTGTTTTTT.